This passage covers 9 T cell receptor beta chains from one sample sequenced in a study of CD8 T cells in ankylosing spondylitis. TCRdb recomputed calls from the 5' RACE reads with MiXCR, one row per CDR3 protein. Of about 320,000 distinct CDR3 sequences in the sample, 11% were seen once. Sequencing was performed on blood, either unsorted or a sorted T cell fraction (not recorded which). Receptors were obtained from a female donor with ankylosing spondylitis or in good health (not recorded which).

This clonotype was counted at least ten times. The chain joins TRBV20-1 to TRBJ2-7; possibly TRBD2 for D (6 bases). The CDR3 runs 14 residues. The ends were cut back, 6 bases at V and 5 bases at J, with 20 bases in the middle. Germline loops: CDR1 DFQATT, CDR2 SNEGSKA (reference sequence). CDR3: CSAPTRTNFNEQYF. The CDR3 bases are TGCAGTGCCCCAACCAGGACTAATTTCAACGAGCAGTACTTC.

This clonotype has only a few counts. This chain uses TRBV5-1 with TRBJ2-5; D may be TRBD2 (7 bases). The ends were cut back, 6 bases at V and 4 bases at J, with 22 bases in the middle. This CDR3 is built from 16 residues. Germline CDR1 is SGHRS and CDR2 is YFSETQ. The DNA for the CDR3 is TGCGCCAGCAACGTGGGGGGGCCGATGTCAGCAGAGACCCAGTACTTC. Amino acids: CASNVGGPMSAETQYF.

Ten or more counts support this clonotype. J is TRBJ2-4 and V is TRBV10-3; D is unclear. This CDR3 has 16 residues. Germline V gives CDR1 ENHRY, CDR2 SYGVKD. Trimming took 2 bases from V and 2 from J, leaving 13 bases between them. The CDR3 DNA reads as TGTGCCATCAGTGAGGGTGTCGAAATCACCAAAAACATTCAGTACTTC. Translation gives CAISEGVEITKNIQYF.

This chain connects TRBV29-1 to TRBJ2-2, with 7 bases matching TRBD2. The V gene end was trimmed by 4 bases and the J gene end by 4 bases; junction bases not matched to a gene: 6. CDR1 is SQVTM and CDR2 is ANQGSEA in the germline V gene. The length of the CDR3 is 14 residues. Here the CDR3 reads CSVVASGTTGELFF. Here the CDR3 DNA reads TGCAGCGTTGTTGCAAGCGGGACCACCGGGGAGCTGTTTTTT.

This clonotype has ten or more counts. The V call is TRBV4-3, the J call TRBJ2-2; 8 bases are shared with TRBD1. The CDR3 sequence is 17 residues long. The V gene end was trimmed by 0 bases and the J gene end by 1 base; junction bases not matched to a gene: 4. CDR1 and CDR2 (germline): LGHNA, YSLEER. The DNA for the CDR3 is TGCGCCAGCAGCCAAGATCTGACAGGGGAGAACACCGGGGAGCTGTTTTTT. Protein: CASSQDLTGENTGELFF.

The V call is TRBV5-4, the J call TRBJ2-1, with 14 bases lining up with TRBD2. The CDR3 totals 19 residues. V shed 2 bases, J shed 7 bases, and the junction held 14 bases outside the gene matches. CDR1 SGHNT and CDR2 YYREEE come from the germline V gene (reference sequence). CDR3 bases: TGTGCCAGCAGCTTCCCGGGACTAGCGGGAGTCAGAGGTAGGAATGAGCAGTTCTTC. As protein: CASSFPGLAGVRGRNEQFF. The entire variable domain, with the rest obtained from reference TRBV5-4 and TRBJ2-1, is as follows: ETGVTQSPTHLIKTRGQQVTLRCSSQSGHNTVSWYQQALGQGPQFIFQYYREEENGRGNFPPRFSGLQFPNYSSELNVNALELDDSALYLCASSFPGLAGVRGRNEQFFGPGTRLTVL.

The J gene is TRBJ1-3, the V gene TRBV19; D possibly corresponds to TRBD1 (5 bases). The CDR3 sequence is 16 residues long. Looked up from germline, CDR1 is LNHDA and CDR2 is SQIVND (reference sequence). V shed 5 bases and J shed 0 bases, with 14 bases lying between them. CDR3 sequence (DNA): TGTGCCAGTAGTCCTAGGGGAACCTTCTCTGGAAACACCATATATTTT. It translates to CASSPRGTFSGNTIYF.

A remark on this clonotype: One base away lies a much larger clone, so this may be a sequencing read error. V gene TRBV10-2 combines with J gene TRBJ2-3; 13 bases align to TRBD2. The CDR3 runs to 14 residues. Germline CDR1 reads WSHSY; CDR2 reads SAAADI. The chain's CDR3 is CASGLAGAKDAQYF. The CDR3 nucleotides are TGCGCCAGCGGACTAGCGGGAGCAAAAGATGCGCAGTATTTT.

This clonotype was found a few times. J is TRBJ2-2 and V is TRBV5-1; 7 nucleotides line up with TRBD1. The CDR3 totals 17 residues. Germline CDR1 SGHRS, CDR2 YFSETQ. V was pared by 0 bases and J by 1 base, with 6 bases of the junction left unmatched. The chain's CDR3 is CASSLGLGQQNTGELFF. CDR3 DNA sequence: TGCGCCAGCAGCTTGGGACTGGGACAGCAGAACACCGGGGAGCTGTTTTTT. Full variable domain (outside the CDR3, taken from reference TRBV5-1 and TRBJ2-2): KAGVTQTPRYLIKTRGQQVTLSCSPISGHRSVSWYQQTPGQGLQFLFEYFSETQRNKGNFPGRFSGRQFSNSRSEMNVSTLELGDSALYLCASSLGLGQQNTGELFFGEGSRLTVL.